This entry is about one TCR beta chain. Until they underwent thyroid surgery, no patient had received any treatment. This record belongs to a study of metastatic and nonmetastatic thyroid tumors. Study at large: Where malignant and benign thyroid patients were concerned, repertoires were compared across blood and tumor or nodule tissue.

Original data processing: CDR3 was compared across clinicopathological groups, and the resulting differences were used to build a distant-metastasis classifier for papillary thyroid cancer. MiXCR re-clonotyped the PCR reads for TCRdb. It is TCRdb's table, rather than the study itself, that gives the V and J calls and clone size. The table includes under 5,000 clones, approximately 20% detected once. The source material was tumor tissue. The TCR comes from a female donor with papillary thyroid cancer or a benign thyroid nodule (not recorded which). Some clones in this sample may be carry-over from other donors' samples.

The CDR3 loop is CASSSTGGPYNEQFF. The CDR3, as DNA: TGTGCCAGCAGTTCTACAGGGGGCCCATACAATGAGCAGTTCTTC. V is TRBV6-1 and J is TRBJ2-1; TRBD1 matches 9 bases. The CDR3 spans 15 residues. Germline lookup yields CDR1 MNHNS and CDR2 SASEGT. Losses at the gene ends were 5 bases for V and 4 bases for J; bases not matched to a gene: 6.